The 19 T cell receptor beta chains below were found in one sample sequenced in a study of T cells in Graves' hyperthyroidism and ophthalmopathy. TCR beta CDR3 sequences were amplified from RNA transcripts. Researchers ran a first-round RT-PCR on the TCR CDR3 using the HTBI primer set. TCRdb called the multiplex PCR reads again in MiXCR, with one record for every CDR3 protein. Of 600,000 or so distinct CDR3 sequences listed, 14% are singletons. Sequenced input: blood. These receptors originate from a woman aged 18-35 years with Graves' ophthalmopathy.

This clonotype was found many times. The chain recombines TRBV7-9 with TRBJ1-1, with D uncertain. The CDR3 length is 11 residues. CDR1 is SEHNR, CDR2 FQNEAQ, per germline (reference sequence). V lost 8 bases, J lost 1 base, and 5 bases lay in between. The CDR3 bases are TGTGCCAGCGTCGAGAACACTGAAGCTTTCTTT. It translates to CASVENTEAFF.

This clonotype was counted at least ten times. The rearrangement links TRBV3-1 to TRBJ2-5, with no clear D. This CDR3 contains 16 residues. The germline gives CDR1 LGHDT, CDR2 YNNKEL (reference sequence). The germline V and J ends were trimmed by 0 bases and 2 bases, with 13 bases remaining between them. Written as DNA, the CDR3 is TGTGCCAGCAGCCAAGAATCAACGGTAGAGCAAGAGACCCAGTACTTC. Its translation: CASSQESTVEQETQYF.

This clonotype was picked up many times. J is TRBJ2-5 and V is TRBV11-3, with 9 bases aligning to TRBD2. The CDR3 is 15 amino acids. The V and J ends lost 0 bases and 1 base, in that order; junction bases with no gene match: 0. Germline V gives CDR1 SGHNT, CDR2 YENEEA. The CDR3, as DNA: TGTGCCAGCAGCTTAGAGCGGGAGGGCCAAGAGACCCAGTACTTC. Protein product: CASSLEREGQETQYF. Full variable domain (missing parts from reference TRBV11-3 and TRBJ2-5): EAGVVQSPRYKIIEKKQPVAFWCNPISGHNTLYWYLQNLGQGPELLIRYENEEAVDDSQLPKDRFSAERLKGVDSTLKIQPAELGDSAVYLCASSLEREGQETQYFGPGTRLLVL.

This clonotype was counted at least ten times. The V gene is TRBV6-1, the J gene TRBJ1-2, with 8 positions matching TRBD1. Germline CDR1 and CDR2: MNHNS and SASEGT. The CDR3 has 16 residues. Losses at the gene ends were 0 bases for V and 2 bases for J; bases not matched to a gene: 5. Here the CDR3 reads CASSEARDRRNYGYTF. The CDR3 DNA is TGTGCCAGCAGTGAAGCGCGGGACAGGAGAAACTATGGCTACACCTTC.

The chain employs TRBV12-3 or TRBV12-4 and TRBJ2-1; TRBD1 matches at 9 bases. J lost 8 bases, V lost 6 bases, and 5 bases had no gene match. The CDR3 has 13 residues. CDR3 sequence reads: CASRPTGGDEQFF. DNA of the CDR3: TGTGCCAGCAGACCCACAGGGGGCGATGAGCAGTTCTTC.

This clonotype was counted ten times or more. The CDR3 DNA reads as TGCAGTGCTAGAGATTCGGCGGGATCGGCCTACAATGAGCAGTTCTTC. Translation: CSARDSAGSAYNEQFF. The J gene is TRBJ2-1, the V gene TRBV20-1, with D possibly TRBD2 on 6 matching bases. Trimming shortened V by 0 bases and J by 2 bases, and 14 bases separated the two germline ends. Germline V gene lookup returns CDR1 DFQATT and CDR2 SNEGSKA (reference sequence). The CDR3 has 16 residues.

This chain links TRBV7-9 with TRBJ1-2, with a possible D match to TRBD1 (6 bases). Germline V gene sequence: CDR1 SEHNR, CDR2 FQNEAQ (reference sequence). V gave up 5 bases and J gave up 6 bases, with 19 bases separating them. There are 15 residues in the CDR3. CDR3 sequence (DNA): TGTGCCAGCAGCCTGGGGGCGGGAACCCGGGATGGCTACACCTTC. It is translated as CASSLGAGTRDGYTF.

V gene TRBV5-1 combines with J gene TRBJ2-2, with 7 bases matching TRBD1. The V gene end was trimmed by 4 bases and the J gene end by 1 base; junction bases not matched to a gene: 10. This CDR3 is built from 17 residues. CDR1 is SGHRS, CDR2 YFSETQ, per germline. The CDR3 region is CASSVKSGTENTGELFF. The CDR3 DNA reads as TGCGCCAGCAGCGTAAAGTCCGGGACAGAGAACACCGGGGAGCTGTTTTTT.

The chain links TRBV12-3 or TRBV12-4 to TRBJ1-2; 9 bases align to TRBD1. This CDR3 region has 13 residues. With V trimmed by 1 base and J by 8 bases, 2 bases remained unmatched. In DNA form, the CDR3 reads TGTGCCAGCAGTTTAGGGGGACAGGGAGGCTACACCTTC. Amino acids: CASSLGGQGGYTF.

The sample holds many counts of this clonotype. The gene calls are TRBV14 and TRBJ2-7; D possibly corresponds to TRBD1 (6 bases). CDR1 and CDR2 (germline): SGHDN, FVKESK. V lost 4 bases to trimming and J lost 4 bases, with 17 bases between them. The CDR3 length is 15 residues. The CDR3 region has the DNA TGTGCCAGCAGCCCCCCTACCGGGACATTATACGAGCAGTACTTC. Amino acids: CASSPPTGTLYEQYF.

This clonotype was found a few times. This chain joins TRBV4-1 and TRBJ2-2; 9 bases match TRBD1. The CDR3 loop spans 16 amino acids. With V trimmed by 6 bases and J by 5 bases, 10 bases remained unmatched. The germline V gene has CDR1 MGHRA and CDR2 YSYEKL. The CDR3 DNA reads TGCGCCAGCAGTCACGCCGGACAGGGGCGGACCGGGGAGCTGTTTTTT. Translated, it gives CASSHAGQGRTGELFF.

This chain uses TRBV9 with TRBJ1-2; possible D gene TRBD1, 5 bases. The CDR3 is 12 residues long. Deletions cut 3 bases from V and 5 bases from J, with 8 bases between. Per the germline V gene, CDR1 is SGDLS and CDR2 is YYNGEE. The CDR3 loop reads CASSAGLYGYTF. DNA for the CDR3: TGTGCCAGCAGCGCAGGGTTATATGGCTACACCTTC.

The rearrangement uses TRBV19 and TRBJ2-7; D may be TRBD2 (6 bases). CDR3 size: 14 residues. The V and J ends lost 9 bases and 7 bases respectively, with 22 bases between them. CDR1 and CDR2 (germline): LNHDA, SQIVND (reference sequence). CDR3 amino acids: CARRKLAGSGEQYF. The CDR3 DNA sequence: TGTGCCAGAAGAAAACTAGCAGGATCGGGGGAGCAGTACTTC.

This clonotype showed up just a few times. The chain joins TRBV6-1 to TRBJ2-7, with D tentatively TRBD1 (5 bases). Germline V gene lookup returns CDR1 MNHNS and CDR2 SASEGT. The CDR3 sequence is 13 residues long. V lost 2 bases, J lost 3 bases, and 8 bases lay in between. CDR3 amino acids: CASSEQGRYEQYF. The CDR3 DNA reads as TGTGCCAGCAGTGAACAGGGCCGCTACGAGCAGTACTTC.

This clonotype was found a few times. The V call is TRBV19, the J call TRBJ2-1; D unresolved. The CDR3 has 12 residues. Germline CDR1 reads LNHDA; CDR2 reads SQIVND (reference sequence). Trimming shortened V by 0 bases and J by 5 bases, and 2 bases separated the two germline ends. The CDR3 coding sequence is TGTGCCAGTAGTATAGAGCACAATGAGCAGTTCTTC. It specifies CASSIEHNEQFF.

There are many counts of this clonotype. The chain combines TRBV6-2 or TRBV6-3 with TRBJ1-2; D is possibly TRBD1 (5 bases). In germline, CDR1 is MNHEY, CDR2 SVGEGT. Deletions cut 2 bases from V and 8 bases from J, with 18 bases between. This CDR3 has 15 residues. DNA of the CDR3: TGTGCCAGCAGTTACCCAGGGAAGGGCGTTAGGGGCTACACCTTC. Translation gives CASSYPGKGVRGYTF.

This clonotype occurred a few times. V and J are TRBV27 and TRBJ1-5, with D hard to call. Trimming cost V 3 bases and J 6 bases, with 6 bases left between them. Germline loops: CDR1 MNHEY, CDR2 SMNVEV (reference sequence). This CDR3 has 12 amino acids. The CDR3 protein is CASSLLGQPQHF. The CDR3 nucleotides read TGTGCCAGCAGTTTGTTAGGTCAGCCCCAGCATTTT.

The chain has TRBV19 and TRBJ2-5, with 7 bases aligning to TRBD1. V lost 6 bases and J lost 4; bases outside the gene matches: 8. The CDR3 is made up of 14 amino acids. Germline V lookup: CDR1 LNHDA, CDR2 SQIVND (reference sequence). CDR3 DNA sequence: TGTGCCAGTAGGAAGACAGGGAACCGAGAGACCCAGTACTTC. Translated, it gives CASRKTGNRETQYF.

This chain links TRBV12-3 or TRBV12-4 with TRBJ2-3; 8 bases map to TRBD2. The trim removed 3 bases at V and 5 bases at J, leaving 13 bases unmatched. The CDR3 is made up of 17 amino acids. CDR3 nucleotides: TGTGCCAGCAGTTTCACCCCTATAGCGGGACTAGGAGATACGCAGTATTTT. Translation: CASSFTPIAGLGDTQYF.